The 4 T cell receptor beta chains in this list originate from one sample, sequenced in a study of T cell responses to AZD1222 COVID-19 vaccine. Some clones are missing from TCRdb's copy, which holds only in-frame ones; the method was immunoSEQ multiplex PCR. The table shows approximately 92,000 clones, with nearly 90% occurring only once. Material: peripheral blood, obtained on day 0 of AZD1222 vaccination. These receptors all come from an adult in good health.

The chain carries TRBV20-1 and TRBJ1-3; D remains unclear. Germline V CDR1 and CDR2: DFQATT, SNEGSKA (reference sequence). V shed 6 bases and J shed 7 bases, with 7 bases lying between them. CDR3 length: 10 residues. The CDR3 sequence is CSAKGNTIYF. DNA of the CDR3: TGCAGTGCGAAAGGGAACACCATATATTTT.

This clone has only one observation. The chain joins TRBV5-6 to TRBJ1-2; D is unresolved. Trimming stripped 0 bases from V and 1 base from J, with 10 bases between. CDR3 length: 15 amino acids. Germline CDR1 SGHDT, CDR2 YYEEEE. CDR3 in amino acids: CASSLGPYVNYGYTF. In nucleotides, the CDR3 is TGTGCCAGCAGCTTGGGACCGTACGTTAACTATGGCTACACCTTC.

This clone was counted a few times. The V gene is TRBV6-2 or TRBV6-3, the J gene TRBJ2-1; D not certain. The CDR3 spans 14 residues. V was cut by 4 bases and J by 10 bases, with 17 bases left in between. Germline lookup yields CDR1 MNHEY and CDR2 SVGEGT. CDR3 coding DNA: TGTGCCAGCAGTTCCACCCCTGAAATCAGCGAGCAGTTCTTC. It codes for CASSSTPEISEQFF.

This chain uses TRBV4-2 with TRBJ1-6; D is perhaps TRBD1 (5 bases). V lost 0 bases, J lost 5 bases, and 14 bases lay in between. This CDR3 is 17 amino acids long. The germline V gene has CDR1 LGHNA and CDR2 YNFKEQ. CDR3 sequence reads: CASSQEGPGGDNSPLHF. CDR3 bases: TGTGCCAGCAGCCAAGAGGGCCCGGGGGGTGATAATTCACCCCTCCACTTT.